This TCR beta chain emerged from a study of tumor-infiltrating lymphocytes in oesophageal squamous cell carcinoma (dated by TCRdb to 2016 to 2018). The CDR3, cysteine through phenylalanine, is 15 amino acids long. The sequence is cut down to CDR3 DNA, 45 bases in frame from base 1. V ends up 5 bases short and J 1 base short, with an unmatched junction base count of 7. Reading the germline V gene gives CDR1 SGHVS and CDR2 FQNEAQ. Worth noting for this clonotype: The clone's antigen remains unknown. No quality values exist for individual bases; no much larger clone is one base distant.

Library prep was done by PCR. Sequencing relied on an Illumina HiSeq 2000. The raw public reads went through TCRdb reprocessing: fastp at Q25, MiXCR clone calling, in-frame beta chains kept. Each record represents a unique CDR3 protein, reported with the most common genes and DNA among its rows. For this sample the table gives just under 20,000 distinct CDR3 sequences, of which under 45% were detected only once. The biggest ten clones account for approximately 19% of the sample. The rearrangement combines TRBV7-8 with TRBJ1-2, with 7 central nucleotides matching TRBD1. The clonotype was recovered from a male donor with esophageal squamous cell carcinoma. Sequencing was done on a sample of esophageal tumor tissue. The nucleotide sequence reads TGTGCCAGCAGCCCCCTAACAGGGGTTAACTATGGCTACACCTTC. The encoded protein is CASSPLTGVNYGYTF.